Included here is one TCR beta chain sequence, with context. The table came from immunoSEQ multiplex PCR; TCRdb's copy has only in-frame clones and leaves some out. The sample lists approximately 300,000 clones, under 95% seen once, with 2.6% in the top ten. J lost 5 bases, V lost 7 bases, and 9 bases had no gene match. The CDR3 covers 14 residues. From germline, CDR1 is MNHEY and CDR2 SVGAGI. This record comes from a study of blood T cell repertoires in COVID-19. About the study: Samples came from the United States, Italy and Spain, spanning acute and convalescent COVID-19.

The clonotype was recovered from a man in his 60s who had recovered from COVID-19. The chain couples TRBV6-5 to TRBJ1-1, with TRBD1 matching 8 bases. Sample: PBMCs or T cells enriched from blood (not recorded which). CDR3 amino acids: CASTNDRGSTEAFF. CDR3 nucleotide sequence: TGTGCCAGCACCAACGACAGGGGCTCAACTGAAGCTTTCTTT.